The sequence of this T cell receptor beta chain was determined in a study of T-cell reconstitution after alpha-beta-depleted transplantation in children. As it was prepared, the TCRbeta library received unique molecular identifiers. TCRdb called the PCR reads again in MiXCR, with one record for every CDR3 protein. The table includes some 110,000 distinct CDR3 sequences, 10% detected once. Sample: PBMCs, taken before TCRalphabeta/CD19-depleted stem cell transplant. The source is a boy between 2 and 10 years old with acute lymphoblastic leukemia, due to receive a stem cell transplant.

This CDR3 reads CASSSGATSGIYNEQFF. CDR3 nucleotide sequence: TGTGCCAGCAGCTCCGGGGCGACTAGCGGGATCTACAATGAGCAGTTCTTC. This sequence joins TRBV3-1 and TRBJ2-1, with TRBD2 matching over 11 bases. The CDR3 is 17 residues long. CDR1 and CDR2 (germline): LGHDT, YNNKEL (reference sequence). The ends lost 5 bases at V and 3 bases at J; junction bases unmatched: 9.